Below are 15 T cell receptor beta chains sequenced from a single sample in a study of T cell clonotyping in hematopoietic cell transplantation. Assay: immunoSEQ multiplex PCR; the TCRdb copy retains only in-frame clones and omits some. The profile shows 25,000 to 30,000 clones, just over 90% of them singletons. Specified time point: recipient sample about 28 days before transplant, after cytoreduction. The sample here was peripheral blood mononuclear cells, taken before stem cell transplant. Receptors were obtained from a man between 50 and 59 years old with acute myeloid leukemia. Some clones in this sample may be carry-over from other donors' samples.

This clone was counted a few times. V and J are TRBV7-7 and TRBJ2-1; 10 nucleotides line up with TRBD2. V dropped 5 bases and J dropped 6; count of bases not matched to a gene: 7. The CDR3 consists of 15 residues. CDR1 is SSHAT, CDR2 FNYEAQ, per germline (reference sequence). Here the CDR3 DNA reads TGTGCCAGCAGCAACGGACTAGCGGAACCCAATGAGCAGTTCTTC. Amino acid sequence: CASSNGLAEPNEQFF.

The chain links TRBV30 to TRBJ2-7, with a possible D match to TRBD2 (5 bases). Germline CDR1 reads GTSNPN; CDR2 reads SVGIG (reference sequence). Trimming left V 1 base short and J 3 bases short, with 10 bases between. The CDR3 runs 13 residues. The CDR3 loop is CAWSEGAIYEQYF. The CDR3, as DNA: TGTGCCTGGAGTGAGGGAGCGATCTACGAGCAGTACTTC.

V gene TRBV7-2 combines with J gene TRBJ2-3; TRBD2 is a possible D gene (6 bases). The CDR3 spans 12 residues. The germline V and J ends were trimmed by 5 bases and 6 bases, with 9 bases remaining between them. The germline CDR1 and CDR2 sequences are SGHTA and FQGNSA. CDR3: CASSPSGDTQYF. The CDR3 coding sequence is TGTGCCAGCAGCCCCAGCGGGGATACGCAGTATTTT.

This clone has just one count. The V and J genes are TRBV10-3 and TRBJ2-7; D may be TRBD2 (5 bases). Trimming took 6 bases from V and 3 from J, leaving 21 bases between them. The CDR3 spans 16 residues. Germline assignment: CDR1 ENHRY and CDR2 SYGVKD. CDR3 nucleotides: TGTGCCATCAGCCCCCTCGGCGAGGGTGAGGACTACGAGCAGTACTTC. This encodes CAISPLGEGEDYEQYF.

The chain joins TRBV5-1 to TRBJ2-7; D gene ambiguous. Between the trimmed V and J ends, which lost 1 base and 13 bases, there was a span of 18 bases. CDR3 size: 13 residues. Germline V lookup: CDR1 SGHRS, CDR2 YFSETQ. CDR3 in amino acids: CASSLQGLAPRYF. DNA of the CDR3: TGCGCCAGCAGCTTGCAAGGGCTCGCGCCACGATACTTC.

The gene calls are TRBV9 and TRBJ2-7; D is ambiguous. Germline V gene lookup returns CDR1 SGDLS and CDR2 YYNGEE. V was cut by 3 bases and J by 6 bases, with 7 bases left in between. CDR3 length: 11 residues. CDR3 DNA: TGTGCCAGCAGCGGGTTGGGCGAGCAGTACTTC. This gives the protein CASSGLGEQYF.

This rearrangement joins TRBV28 to TRBJ2-7, with no clear D. V was pared by 3 bases and J by 2 bases, with 8 bases between. This CDR3 contains 13 residues. Germline loops: CDR1 MDHEN, CDR2 SYDVKM. CDR3 protein: CASSFQNTYEQYF. Here the CDR3 DNA reads TGTGCCAGCAGTTTCCAGAATACCTACGAGCAGTACTTC.

J is TRBJ2-5 and V is TRBV4-1; D not resolved. This CDR3 region has 15 residues. CDR1 and CDR2 (germline): MGHRA, YSYEKL. Trimming removed 0 bases at V and 5 bases at J, with 13 bases between. CDR3 DNA sequence: TGCGCCAGCAGCCAAGAGGGCCTTTTAAGGGAGACCCAGTACTTC. Translation gives CASSQEGLLRETQYF.

J is TRBJ2-7 and V is TRBV7-9; D is uncertain. V lost 2 bases, J lost 5 bases, and 4 bases lay in between. CDR1 and CDR2 (germline): SEHNR, FQNEAQ (reference sequence). The CDR3 has 11 residues. The DNA of the CDR3 is TGTGCCAGCAGCTTATCTAACGAGCAGTACTTC. It yields the protein CASSLSNEQYF. The complete variable domain, with remaining parts taken from reference TRBV7-9 and TRBJ2-7, reads DTGVSQNPRHKITKRGQNVTFRCDPISEHNRLYWYRQTLGQGPEFLTYFQNEAQLEKSRLLSDRFSAERPKGSFSTLEIQRTEQGDSAMYLCASSLSNEQYFGPGTRLTVT.

The V call is TRBV6-1, the J call TRBJ2-7; D uncertain. The CDR3 has 10 residues. Germline V CDR1 and CDR2: MNHNS, SASEGT. The ends were cut back, 6 bases at V and 4 bases at J, with 4 bases in the middle. In DNA, the CDR3 is TGTGCCAGCAGCGGATACGAGCAGTACTTC. It yields the protein CASSGYEQYF.

The chain carries TRBV7-2 and TRBJ2-1; 10 bases are a match to TRBD2. This CDR3 region has 18 residues. Germline V lookup: CDR1 SGHTA, CDR2 FQGNSA. V lost 2 bases and J lost 8; bases outside the gene matches: 15. As DNA, the CDR3 is TGTGCCAGCAGCTTATTTCCCCTAGCGGGGGCCGCTAGGGATGAGCAGTTCTTC. This encodes CASSLFPLAGAARDEQFF.

This chain links TRBV28 with TRBJ2-7; D remains unclear. CDR1 and CDR2 (germline): MDHEN, SYDVKM. V lost 3 bases to trimming and J lost 2 bases, with 11 bases between them. There are 14 residues in the CDR3. In DNA, the CDR3 is TGTGCCAGCAGTTTCAAGGGATTAACCTACGAGCAGTACTTC. Translating gives CASSFKGLTYEQYF. Drawing the rest from reference TRBV28 and TRBJ2-7, the complete variable domain is DVKVTQSSRYLVKRTGEKVFLECVQDMDHENMFWYRQDPGLGLRLIYFSYDVKMKEKGDIPEGYSVSREKKERFSLILESASTNQTSMYLCASSFKGLTYEQYFGPGTRLTVT.

The chain recombines TRBV5-8 with TRBJ2-7; D is ambiguous. V lost 1 base and J 0 bases, leaving 11 bases between the germline ends. Per the germline V gene, CDR1 is SGHTS and CDR2 is YDEGEE. CDR3 length: 15 residues. This CDR3 reads CASSLRQVSSYEQYF. The CDR3 DNA is TGTGCCAGCAGCTTGAGGCAGGTTAGCTCCTACGAGCAGTACTTC.

This clone has just one count. This chain uses TRBV4-3 with TRBJ2-3; possible D gene TRBD2, 6 bases. V lost 0 bases to trimming and J lost 4 bases, with 8 bases between them. This CDR3 spans 14 amino acids. The germline V gene encodes CDR1 LGHNA and CDR2 YSLEER. The CDR3 reads CASSQDPGADTQYF. CDR3 bases: TGCGCCAGCAGCCAAGATCCGGGGGCAGATACGCAGTATTTT.

This chain uses TRBV15 with TRBJ1-2, with no clear D. From germline, CDR1 is LNHNV and CDR2 YYDKDF (reference sequence). The CDR3 is 15 residues long. Trimming pared 1 base from V and 8 bases from J, leaving 17 bases between. The CDR3, as DNA: TGTGCCACCAGCAGAGGGGAGGCTTCGGTGTCCGGCTACACCTTC. This gives the protein CATSRGEASVSGYTF.